The sequence of this T cell receptor (beta chain) was determined in a study of cytomegalovirus exposure and HLA in healthy donors. Overall study results and limits: Likely technical artifact: a cluster of highly shared sequence variants. Altogether, 164 TCR beta chains were recorded as cytomegalovirus-associated. What TCR beta sequences reportedly achieved was accurate prediction of HLA-A and HLA-B alleles in most subjects.

There are a few counts of this clone. Its antigen is unknown. Additional DNA sequences in this sample encode the identical CDR3. In the PCR, 60 Vbeta and 13 Jbeta primers were used. Method: immunoSEQ multiplex PCR; TCRdb's copy keeps in-frame clones and lacks some. In the table there are approximately 160,000 clones, under 70% of which are singletons. The CDR3 is 14 residues long. Germline V gives CDR1 SGHAT, CDR2 FQNNGV. The J segment lost 4 bases and the V segment lost 5 bases, leaving 5 bases of the junction unmatched. The clonotype originates from a woman in her forties in good health and CMV-seropositive. This chain joins TRBV11-2 and TRBJ2-7, with TRBD1 matching 10 bases. The sequenced sample consisted of PBMCs. CDR3: CASSTGTGVYEQYF. In nucleotides, the CDR3 is TGTGCCAGCAGCACCGGGACAGGGGTTTACGAGCAGTACTTC.